The present T cell receptor beta chain was sequenced within a study of blood T cell repertoires in COVID-19. Overall study: Some COVID-19 samples were acute and others convalescent; all came from the United States, Italy and Spain. The cDNA or gDNA used as material had been derived from T cells, B-cell-depleted T cells, or PBMCs.

The CDR3 extends over 18 amino acids. V lost 1 base, J lost 6 bases, and 12 bases stayed unmatched. Germline CDR1 is KGHDR and CDR2 is SFDVKD. Source study methods: From reference gene primer amplification, estimates of nucleated cell counts were derived. TCRdb's copy holds only in-frame clones and misses some; the assay was immunoSEQ multiplex PCR. V, J and clone size were drawn from that table, and D and trimming were deduced from the DNA. This sample has hundreds of thousands of clones, with roughly 81% found just once. It was during active infection that Seattle patients were enrolled and then longitudinally followed.

This TCR was sampled from an elderly woman with COVID-19, enrolled during active disease. This chain connects TRBV24-1 to TRBJ2-2; 8 nucleotides line up with TRBD1. Sequenced input: peripheral blood. This CDR3 is CATSDFSPRTGNAGELFF. CDR3 DNA: TGTGCCACCAGTGATTTCAGTCCGCGGACAGGGAATGCCGGGGAGCTGTTTTTT.